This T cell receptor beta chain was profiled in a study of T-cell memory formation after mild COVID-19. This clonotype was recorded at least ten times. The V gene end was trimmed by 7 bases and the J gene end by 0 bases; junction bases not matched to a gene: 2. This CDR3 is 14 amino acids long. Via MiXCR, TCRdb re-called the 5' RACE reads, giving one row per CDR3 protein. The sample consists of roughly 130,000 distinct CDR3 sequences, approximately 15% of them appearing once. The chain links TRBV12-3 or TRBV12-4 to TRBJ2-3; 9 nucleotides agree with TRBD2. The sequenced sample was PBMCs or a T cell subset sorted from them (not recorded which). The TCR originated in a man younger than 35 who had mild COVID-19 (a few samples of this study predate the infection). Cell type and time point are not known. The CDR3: CASISGGSTDTQYF. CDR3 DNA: TGTGCCAGCATCAGCGGGGGGAGCACAGATACGCAGTATTTT.